These 24 T cell receptor beta chains originate from one sample sequenced in a study of beta chain bispecific antibodies for T cell cancers. Expansion lasted approximately three days, with either anti-CD3 antibody OKT3 or CD3/CD28 beads. These receptors' targets are unknown. TCRdb re-analysed the 5' RACE reads in MiXCR, keeping a single row per CDR3 protein. The sample lists about 18,000 distinct CDR3 sequences, approximately 2% occurring once. Study conclusions and caveats: Normal T cells contributed less of the targeted TRBV signal than the leukemia cells did.

Sequenced input: healthy donor T cells cultured with leukemia cells. Source of these receptors: a human donor in good health. Some clones in this sample may be carry-over from other donors' samples.

This clonotype occurred many times. The chain carries TRBV20-1 and TRBJ2-5; tentative D call: TRBD2 (6 bases). CDR1 and CDR2 from the germline V gene are DFQATT and SNEGSKA (reference sequence). Between the trimmed V and J ends, which lost 6 bases and 3 bases, there was a span of 23 bases. The CDR3 has 16 residues. The CDR3 here is CSARSRREYPKETQYF. In nucleotides, the CDR3 is TGCAGTGCAAGATCCCGCCGGGAGTATCCTAAAGAGACCCAGTACTTC.

The sample holds a few counts of this clonotype. The V gene is TRBV7-8, the J gene TRBJ2-5; 9 bases match TRBD2. The CDR3 is 16 amino acids. Germline lookup yields CDR1 SGHVS and CDR2 FQNEAQ. Trimming at V came to 2 bases and at J to 2 bases, leaving 6 bases not matched to a gene. The CDR3 bases are TGTGCCAGCAGCTTATTTAGCGGGGGTCATCAAGAGACCCAGTACTTC. It translates to CASSLFSGGHQETQYF.

Ten or more counts support this clonotype. This chain joins TRBV3-1 and TRBJ2-7; D is possibly TRBD1 (6 bases). V was shortened by 1 base and J by 2 bases, with 15 bases between the two germline ends. Looked up from germline, CDR1 is LGHDT and CDR2 is YNNKEL (reference sequence). The CDR3 is made up of 16 amino acids. The CDR3 DNA reads as TGTGCCAGCAGCCAAGGCCTGGGGACATCTACCTACGAGCAGTACTTC. Protein sequence: CASSQGLGTSTYEQYF.

This clonotype came up many times. The chain employs TRBV6-1 and TRBJ2-2; D remains unclear. This CDR3 contains 11 residues. The V gene's germline CDR1 is MNHNS and CDR2 SASEGT. Trimming shortened V by 5 bases and J by 7 bases, and 5 bases separated the two germline ends. CDR3 loop: CASSYVGELFF. The CDR3 bases are TGTGCCAGCAGTTACGTCGGGGAGCTGTTTTTT.

This clonotype was counted at least ten times. The rearrangement uses TRBV5-1 and TRBJ2-3, with unresolved D. Between the trimmed V and J ends, which lost 0 bases and 6 bases, there was a span of 11 bases. Germline V gene lookup returns CDR1 SGHRS and CDR2 YFSETQ. CDR3 size: 14 residues. CDR3 nucleotide sequence: TGCGCCAGCAGCTTGGCGTGGTCGAAGGATACGCAGTATTTT. Its translation is CASSLAWSKDTQYF.

This clonotype was observed at least ten times. The V call is TRBV4-1, the J call TRBJ1-1, with D perhaps TRBD1 (5 bases). This CDR3 contains 15 residues. Germline V gives CDR1 MGHRA, CDR2 YSYEKL. V was pared by 3 bases and J by 0 bases, with 11 bases between. This CDR3 is CASSHPGGVNTEAFF. Written as DNA, the CDR3 is TGCGCCAGCAGCCACCCCGGAGGGGTGAACACTGAAGCTTTCTTT.

This clonotype appeared many times. The chain uses TRBV28 and TRBJ1-2; D not resolved. The V gene lost 8 bases and the J gene lost 7 bases, with 14 bases spanning the gap. This CDR3 contains 12 residues. Germline loops: CDR1 MDHEN, CDR2 SYDVKM. This chain's CDR3 is CASGLTEGGYTF. DNA for the CDR3: TGTGCCAGCGGACTTACAGAGGGTGGCTACACCTTC.

At least ten counts were recorded for this clonotype. The chain combines TRBV4-1 with TRBJ2-3, with D perhaps TRBD2 (5 bases). V lost 3 bases and J 4 bases, leaving 14 bases between the germline ends. Germline lookup yields CDR1 MGHRA and CDR2 YSYEKL. The CDR3 has 15 amino acids. CDR3 sequence reads: CASSQLEGLSDTQYF. In DNA form, the CDR3 reads TGCGCCAGCAGCCAGCTTGAAGGACTGTCAGATACGCAGTATTTT.

This clonotype was recorded a few times. The genes are TRBV13 and TRBJ2-2; no definite D call. V was pared by 5 bases and J by 0 bases, with 13 bases between. The CDR3 has 16 residues. Germline CDR1 reads PRHDT; CDR2 reads FYEKMQ (reference sequence). CDR3 in amino acids: CASSLQGNPNTGELFF. In nucleotides, the CDR3 is TGTGCCAGCAGCCTGCAAGGGAACCCGAACACCGGGGAGCTGTTTTTT.

This clonotype was seen repeatedly, ten times or more. The chain couples TRBV30 to TRBJ2-3; D may be TRBD1 (6 bases). Germline values: CDR1 GTSNPN, CDR2 SVGIG (reference sequence). Trimming left V 1 base short and J 4 bases short, with 12 bases between. The CDR3 spans 14 residues. The CDR3 region is CAWSGRGFADTQYF. The CDR3 nucleotides read TGTGCCTGGAGTGGAAGGGGGTTTGCAGATACGCAGTATTTT.

This clonotype was counted many times. The rearrangement joins TRBV9 to TRBJ2-3; D remains unclear. V lost 3 bases and J lost 0, with 5 bases in between. The CDR3 totals 13 residues. Germline V gene data show CDR1 as SGDLS and CDR2 as YYNGEE. The CDR3 reads CASSATSTDTQYF. CDR3 coding DNA: TGTGCCAGCAGCGCGACTAGCACAGATACGCAGTATTTT.

This clonotype was recorded many times. The chain joins TRBV7-8 to TRBJ1-4; TRBD1 matches 8 bases. Germline V gene sequence: CDR1 SGHVS, CDR2 FQNEAQ. V lost 5 bases to trimming and J lost 6 bases; unmatched junction nucleotides: 5. The CDR3 spans 14 residues. The CDR3 is CASSLDRGYEKLFF. CDR3 DNA: TGTGCCAGCAGCCTTGACAGGGGATATGAAAAACTGTTTTTT.

This clonotype was detected ten times or more. The chain has TRBV7-2 and TRBJ2-2, with 8 bases matching TRBD2. With 1 base clipped from V and 6 bases from J, the junction kept 4 bases outside the gene matches. The CDR3 runs to 15 residues. CDR1 and CDR2 from the germline V gene are SGHTA and FQGNSA. The CDR3 region has the DNA TGTGCCAGCAGCTTAGGTGCTAGCGGGTCCGGGGAGCTGTTTTTT. Translation gives CASSLGASGSGELFF. Together with reference TRBV7-2 and TRBJ2-2, the CDR3 gives the full variable domain: GAGVSQSPSNKVTEKGKDVELRCDPISGHTALYWYRQSLGQGLEFLIYFQGNSAPDKSGLPSDRFSAERTGGSVSTLTIQRTQQEDSAVYLCASSLGASGSGELFFGEGSRLTVL.

There are many counts of this clonotype. This chain joins TRBV6-5 and TRBJ1-4, with D possibly being TRBD1 (5 bases). Trimming took 5 bases from V and 7 from J, leaving 17 bases between them. Germline V gene lookup returns CDR1 MNHEY and CDR2 SVGAGI. This CDR3 region has 15 residues. The CDR3 sequence is CASSPEDGGGEKLFF. The CDR3 bases are TGTGCCAGCAGTCCGGAAGACGGGGGAGGTGAAAAACTGTTTTTT.

This clonotype has at least ten counts. The chain carries TRBV9 and TRBJ2-5; D gene ambiguous. Germline V CDR1 and CDR2: SGDLS, YYNGEE. The CDR3 runs 16 residues. V dropped 1 base and J dropped 5 bases, with 18 bases sitting between them. The CDR3 DNA follows: TGTGCCAGCAGCGTATTGGCAGGCCGCGACGTGGAGACCCAGTACTTC. This encodes CASSVLAGRDVETQYF.

A note on this clonotype: A much bigger clone sits one base away, suggesting this may be a read error. The chain has TRBV20-1 and TRBJ1-5, with D unclear. V lost 3 bases, J lost 2 bases, and 8 bases lay in between. This CDR3 has 13 amino acids. Germline CDR1 reads DFQATT; CDR2 reads SNEGSKA (reference sequence). The CDR3 here is CSARGYGNQPQHF. The CDR3 DNA is TGCAGTGCTAGGGGATATGGCAATCAGCCCCAGCATTTT.

This clonotype was found many times. The chain is built from TRBV7-9 and TRBJ1-5; the D is unclear. The ends were cut back, 4 bases at V and 0 bases at J, with 7 bases in the middle. There are 14 residues in the CDR3. Germline CDR1 SEHNR, CDR2 FQNEAQ (reference sequence). CDR3 nucleotide sequence: TGTGCCAGCAGCTCCATCTATAGCAATCAGCCCCAGCATTTT. It is translated as CASSSIYSNQPQHF. Supplemented by reference TRBV7-9 and TRBJ1-5, the full variable domain reads DTGVSQNPRHKITKRGQNVTFRCDPISEHNRLYWYRQTLGQGPEFLTYFQNEAQLEKSRLLSDRFSAERPKGSFSTLEIQRTEQGDSAMYLCASSSIYSNQPQHFGDGTRLSIL.

This clonotype was picked up many times. This rearrangement joins TRBV5-8 to TRBJ2-6, with a possible D match to TRBD1 (6 bases). With 5 bases removed from V and 4 bases from J, the gap between germline ends came to 13 bases. Germline V CDR1 and CDR2: SGHTS, YDEGEE. This CDR3 region has 15 residues. The CDR3 region is CASRPTGYGANVLTF. CDR3 coding DNA: TGTGCCAGCAGACCTACAGGGTACGGGGCCAACGTCCTGACTTTC.

This sequence joins TRBV5-4 and TRBJ2-3; 8 bases align to TRBD1. Germline lookup yields CDR1 SGHNT and CDR2 YYREEE (reference sequence). Unmatched junction bases numbered 18, after V lost 2 bases and J lost 1 base. This CDR3 is built from 20 residues. The CDR3 nucleotides are TGTGCCAGCAGCTTCTCCCTCCGGGACAGGCTTCTCTCGGGCACAGATACGCAGTATTTT. Translation: CASSFSLRDRLLSGTDTQYF.

At least ten counts were recorded for this clonotype. The chain couples TRBV20-1 to TRBJ2-3; TRBD2 aligns across 10 bases. Per germline, CDR1 DFQATT and CDR2 SNEGSKA (reference sequence). This CDR3 is built from 14 residues. Losses at the gene ends were 4 bases for V and 3 bases for J; bases not matched to a gene: 4. The CDR3 nucleotides read TGCAGTGCTACTAGCGGGGGCCGTACAGATACGCAGTATTTT. This translates into CSATSGGRTDTQYF.

This clonotype qualifies as medium-sized. This chain links TRBV7-3 with TRBJ2-3; D uncertain. This CDR3 is built from 15 residues. V lost 3 bases and J 2 bases, leaving 12 bases between the germline ends. The germline gives CDR1 SGHTA, CDR2 FQGTGA. The chain's CDR3 is CASSFLSVTTDTQYF. CDR3 in DNA: TGTGCCAGCAGCTTTCTGAGCGTTACCACAGATACGCAGTATTTT. The full variable domain, completed using reference TRBV7-3 and TRBJ2-3, is GAGVSQTPSNKVTEKGKYVELRCDPISGHTALYWYRQSLGQGPEFLIYFQGTGAADDSGLPNDRFFAVRPEGSVSTLKIQRTERGDSAVYLCASSFLSVTTDTQYFGPGTRLTVL.

This clonotype appeared a few times. The V gene is TRBV7-6, the J gene TRBJ2-1, with 11 bases that match TRBD2. CDR1 SGHVS and CDR2 FNYEAQ come from the germline V gene. J was trimmed by 7 bases and V by 6 bases; bases with no gene match: 5. CDR3 length equals 14 residues. The CDR3 nucleotides read TGTGCCAGCAGTGTAGCGGGGGGGGGGAATGAGCAGTTCTTC. Amino acid sequence: CASSVAGGGNEQFF.

This clonotype was picked up many times. The chain is built from TRBV5-1 and TRBJ2-1; 8 positions match TRBD2. The CDR3 sequence is 16 residues long. Germline CDR1 is SGHRS and CDR2 is YFSETQ. Trimming cost V 0 bases and J 4 bases; bases outside gene matches: 6. The CDR3 DNA reads TGCGCCAGCAGCTTGGTTGGCGGGGGGACTTACAATGAGCAGTTCTTC. Amino acid sequence: CASSLVGGGTYNEQFF. The full variable domain, with the rest looked up from reference TRBV5-1 and TRBJ2-1, is KAGVTQTPRYLIKTRGQQVTLSCSPISGHRSVSWYQQTPGQGLQFLFEYFSETQRNKGNFPGRFSGRQFSNSRSEMNVSTLELGDSALYLCASSLVGGGTYNEQFFGPGTRLTVL.

This clonotype was observed at least ten times. The chain joins TRBV5-4 to TRBJ2-1; D call uncertain. V lost 4 bases and J 4 bases, leaving 9 bases between the germline ends. Germline loops: CDR1 SGHNT, CDR2 YYREEE (reference sequence). The CDR3 contains 13 residues. Here the CDR3 reads CASSPSEYNEQFF. DNA of the CDR3: TGTGCCAGCAGCCCCAGTGAATACAATGAGCAGTTCTTC.